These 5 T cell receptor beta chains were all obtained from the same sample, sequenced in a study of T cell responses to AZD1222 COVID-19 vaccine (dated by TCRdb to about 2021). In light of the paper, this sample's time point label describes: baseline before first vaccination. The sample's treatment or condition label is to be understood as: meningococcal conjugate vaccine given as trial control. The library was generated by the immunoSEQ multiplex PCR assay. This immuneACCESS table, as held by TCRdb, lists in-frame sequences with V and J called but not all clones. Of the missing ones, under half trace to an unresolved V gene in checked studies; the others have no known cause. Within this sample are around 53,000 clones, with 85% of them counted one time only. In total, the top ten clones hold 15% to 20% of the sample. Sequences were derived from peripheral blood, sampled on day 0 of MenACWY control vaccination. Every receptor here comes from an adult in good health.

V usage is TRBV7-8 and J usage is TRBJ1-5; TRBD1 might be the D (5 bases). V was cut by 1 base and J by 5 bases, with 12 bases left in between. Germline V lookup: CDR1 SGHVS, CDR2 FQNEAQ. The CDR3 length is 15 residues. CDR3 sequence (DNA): TGTGCCAGCAGCTTAGAGTGGGAGGGGCATCAGCCCCAGCATTTT. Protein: CASSLEWEGHQPQHF.

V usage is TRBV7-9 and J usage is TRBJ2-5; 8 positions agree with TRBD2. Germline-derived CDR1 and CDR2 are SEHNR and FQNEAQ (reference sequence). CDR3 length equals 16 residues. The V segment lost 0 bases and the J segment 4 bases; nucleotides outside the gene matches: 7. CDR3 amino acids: CASSLAGTRGGETQYF. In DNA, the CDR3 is TGTGCCAGCAGCTTAGCAGGGACTAGGGGGGGAGAGACCCAGTACTTC.

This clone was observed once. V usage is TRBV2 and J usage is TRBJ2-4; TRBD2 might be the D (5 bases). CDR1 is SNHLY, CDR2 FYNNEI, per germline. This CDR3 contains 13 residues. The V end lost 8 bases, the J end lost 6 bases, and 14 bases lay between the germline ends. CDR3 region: CASGLPEGNIQYF. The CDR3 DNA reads TGTGCCAGCGGACTCCCCGAGGGAAACATTCAGTACTTC.

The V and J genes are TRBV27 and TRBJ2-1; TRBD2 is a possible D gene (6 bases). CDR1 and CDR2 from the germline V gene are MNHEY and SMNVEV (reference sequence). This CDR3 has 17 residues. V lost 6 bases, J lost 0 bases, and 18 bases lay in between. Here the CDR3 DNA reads TGTGCCAGCAGGACCACCGGGACTGGCCTCTCCTACAATGAGCAGTTCTTC. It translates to CASRTTGTGLSYNEQFF.

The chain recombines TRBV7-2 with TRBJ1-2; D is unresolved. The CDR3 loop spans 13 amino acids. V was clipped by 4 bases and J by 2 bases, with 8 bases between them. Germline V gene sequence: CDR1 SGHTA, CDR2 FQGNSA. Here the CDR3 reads CASSSTGNYGYTF. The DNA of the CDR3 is TGTGCCAGCAGCTCAACCGGGAACTATGGCTACACCTTC. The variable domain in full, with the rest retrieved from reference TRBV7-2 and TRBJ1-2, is GAGVSQSPSNKVTEKGKDVELRCDPISGHTALYWYRQSLGQGLEFLIYFQGNSAPDKSGLPSDRFSAERTGGSVSTLTIQRTQQEDSAVYLCASSSTGNYGYTFGSGTRLTVV.